These 8 T cell receptor beta chains were all obtained from the same sample, sequenced in a study of blood T cell repertoires in COVID-19. Only in-frame clones appear in the TCRdb table, and some are missing; sequencing was by immunoSEQ multiplex PCR. The sample lists approximately 300,000 clones; about 84% were seen once. The sequenced sample was peripheral blood. These receptors came from a woman between 45 and 60 years old with acute or convalescent COVID-19.

The chain joins TRBV30 to TRBJ2-5; 8 bases are a match to TRBD1. The V gene end was trimmed by 5 bases and the J gene end by 5 bases; junction bases not matched to a gene: 7. Germline CDR1 GTSNPN, CDR2 SVGIG (reference sequence). The CDR3 length is 13 residues. As DNA, the CDR3 is TGTGCCTGGGACCCACAGGGGGGCGAGACCCAGTACTTC. Protein product: CAWDPQGGETQYF.

The chain has TRBV18 and TRBJ2-5, with 8 bases matching TRBD1. V lost 8 bases and J lost 5; bases outside the gene matches: 10. CDR1 KGHSH and CDR2 LQKENI come from the germline V gene. The CDR3 is made up of 14 amino acids. CDR3 DNA sequence: TGTGCCAGCCGTTCAGGACAGGGTGGGGAGACCCAGTACTTC. It translates to CASRSGQGGETQYF.

The V call is TRBV15, the J call TRBJ2-7, with D perhaps TRBD1 (6 bases). Between the trimmed V and J ends, which lost 0 bases and 2 bases, there was a span of 8 bases. This CDR3 contains 14 residues. Germline lookup yields CDR1 LNHNV and CDR2 YYDKDF (reference sequence). In DNA, the CDR3 is TGTGCCACCAGCAGAGACCGGGACACCTACGAGCAGTACTTC. Its protein is CATSRDRDTYEQYF.

The chain joins TRBV28 to TRBJ2-7; the D gene is possibly TRBD1 (5 bases). The V gene lost 9 bases and the J gene lost 4 bases, with 16 bases spanning the gap. The CDR3 has 13 residues. Germline V gene lookup returns CDR1 MDHEN and CDR2 SYDVKM. CDR3: CASLSPPGYEQYF. In DNA form, the CDR3 reads TGTGCCAGTTTGTCCCCCCCAGGGTACGAGCAGTACTTC.

The V gene is TRBV24-1, the J gene TRBJ2-4; 8 nucleotides agree with TRBD1. After removal of 5 bases from V and 2 bases from J, the junction contained 10 bases not matched to a gene. CDR1 is KGHDR and CDR2 is SFDVKD in the germline V gene. This CDR3 spans 17 amino acids. The CDR3 loop reads CATSAGPGGASKNIQYF. The CDR3 coding sequence is TGTGCCACCAGTGCCGGCCCAGGGGGCGCTTCCAAAAACATTCAGTACTTC.

The chain joins TRBV28 to TRBJ2-1, with 9 bases matching TRBD1. Germline CDR1 and CDR2: MDHEN and SYDVKM. V lost 4 bases to trimming and J lost 6 bases; unmatched junction nucleotides: 10. The CDR3 length is 16 residues. Written as DNA, the CDR3 is TGTGCCAGCAGTTCGCCGGGACAGGGTGTATTCAATGAGCAGTTCTTC. This sequence encodes CASSSPGQGVFNEQFF.

The V gene is TRBV7-3, the J gene TRBJ2-1, with 8 bases that match TRBD2. The ends lost 5 bases at V and 1 base at J; junction bases unmatched: 16. The CDR3 covers 19 residues. Germline assignment: CDR1 SGHTA and CDR2 FQGTGA. CDR3 residues: CASSPGLAGTLGSYNEQFF. CDR3 DNA sequence: TGTGCCAGCAGCCCAGGACTAGCCGGGACCTTGGGGTCCTACAATGAGCAGTTCTTC. The whole variable domain, remainder taken from reference TRBV7-3 and TRBJ2-1, is GAGVSQTPSNKVTEKGKYVELRCDPISGHTALYWYRQSLGQGPEFLIYFQGTGAADDSGLPNDRFFAVRPEGSVSTLKIQRTERGDSAVYLCASSPGLAGTLGSYNEQFFGPGTRLTVL.

This clone appeared a single time. This chain links TRBV6-4 with TRBJ1-1, with D uncertain. Germline loops: CDR1 MRHNA, CDR2 SNTAGT. This CDR3 has 13 residues. V was cut by 4 bases and J by 1 base, with 7 bases left in between. The CDR3 DNA reads as TGTGCCAGCAGTGCGGACTGGAACACTGAAGCTTTCTTT. Amino acids: CASSADWNTEAFF.